Listed below are T cell receptor beta chains from one sample, sequenced in a study of CD8+ T cells in alopecia areata. Libraries were prepared by immunoSEQ multiplex PCR; TCRdb keeps only in-frame clonotypes and omits some of them. The table has about 200,000 clones, less than 65% seen once. This specimen consisted of CD4+ T cells sorted from blood, obtained at week 24, from a patient treated with tofacitinib. The receptors derive from a human donor with alopecia areata. Both conserved end residues are part of each CDR3. The order of the fields is CDR3 length, V gene, D gene, clone size, J gene, CDR3 DNA, CDR3 protein. D genes are given only for firm matches. Some rows have no size entry. The others give once, few or many, or a class for an expanded clone.

>15|TRBV5-6|TRBD1|NA|TRBJ2-1
TGTGCCAGCAGCTTGTTGGGGACAGAATACAATGAGCAGTTCTTC
CASSLLGTEYNEQFF
>15|TRBV6-5|TRBD1|NA|TRBJ2-5
TGTGCCAGCAGTTATGAGGCGGGACAGGACGCGACCCAGTACTTC
CASSYEAGQDATQYF
>18|TRBV9|TRBD2|NA|TRBJ2-7
TGTGCCAGCAGCGTAGCTGGACTAGCGGGGGCTCCGGGGGCCGAGCAGTACTTC
CASSVAGLAGAPGAEQYF
>12|TRBV30|NA|NA|TRBJ2-2
TGTGCCTGGAGTAATCGTGTGGGGGAGCTGTTTTTT
CAWSNRVGELFF
>15|TRBV25-1|NA|NA|TRBJ2-1
TGTGCCAGCAGCCCGAACCCCCTAGAAAACAATGAGCAGTTCTTC
CASSPNPLENNEQFF
>15|TRBV9|NA|NA|TRBJ2-1
TGTGCCAGCAGCGTAGGCGGGGGCACCTACAATGAGCAGTTCTTC
CASSVGGGTYNEQFF
>15|TRBV7-2|NA|many|TRBJ1-6
TGTGCCAGCAGGCTTGGAACAGGGATGAATTCACCCCTCCACTTT
CASRLGTGMNSPLHF
>11|TRBV20-1|NA|NA|TRBJ1-5
TGCAGTGCTAGTACGAGAGACTCGCAGCATTTT
CSASTRDSQHF
>15|TRBV5-5|TRBD1|NA|TRBJ1-2
TGTGCCAGCAGCTTGGGACCGGGACAGGGCTCTGGCTACACCTTC
CASSLGPGQGSGYTF
>15|TRBV2|NA|NA|TRBJ1-2
TGTGCCAGCAGTGCCCTGTCGGCAGGGAGCTATGGCTACACCTTC
CASSALSAGSYGYTF
>14|TRBV29-1|NA|few|TRBJ2-4
TGCAGCGTGGCCCAGGGAGAAGCCAAAAACATTCAGTACTTC
CSVAQGEAKNIQYF
>15|TRBV5-1|TRBD1|NA|TRBJ2-3
TGCGCCAGCAGCTTGACAGGGGGCGCAGGAGATACGCAGTATTTT
CASSLTGGAGDTQYF
>14|TRBV7-2|TRBD1|NA|TRBJ1-5
TGTGCCAGCAGCCCGACAGGGGGAATTCAGCCCCAGCATTTT
CASSPTGGIQPQHF
>15|TRBV10-3|NA|NA|TRBJ2-2
TGTGCCATCAGTGAGGGGGGCAGGGAGACCGGGGAGCTGTTTTTT
CAISEGGRETGELFF
>18|TRBV7-8|TRBD2|NA|TRBJ2-1
TGTGCCAGCAGCCAATTGACGGCAGCGGGGGCCTATCACAATGAGCAGTTCTTC
CASSQLTAAGAYHNEQFF
>12|TRBV5-1|NA|NA|TRBJ2-3
TGCGCCAGCAGCTATTCATGGGATACGCAGTATTTT
CASSYSWDTQYF
>17|TRBV30|TRBD1|NA|TRBJ2-6
TGTGCCTGGAGTGGCCGGACAGGGGACTCTGGGGCCAACGTCCTGACTTTC
CAWSGRTGDSGANVLTF
>17|TRBV4-2|TRBD2|few|TRBJ2-5
TGTGCCAGCAGCCTCACGGGACTAGCGGGGAACCAAGAGACCCAGTACTTC
CASSLTGLAGNQETQYF
>13|TRBV29-1|NA|few|TRBJ1-5
TGCAGCGTTGCCTCGGCTCACAATCAGCCCCAGCATTTT
CSVASAHNQPQHF
>11|TRBV29-1|TRBD1|once|TRBJ1-1
TGCAGCGTCGGACAGGGGGGGAACGCTTTCTTT
CSVGQGGNAFF
>14|TRBV29-1|TRBD1|NA|TRBJ1-2
TGCAGCGTTGAAGGGACAGGGGCTAACTATGGCTACACCTTC
CSVEGTGANYGYTF
>10|TRBV20-1|NA|NA|TRBJ1-1
TGCAGTGCTAGTTTGCCCCCAGCTTTCTTT
CSASLPPAFF
>12|TRBV9|NA|NA|TRBJ2-2
TGTGCCAGCAGCGCGGTCACCGGGGAGCTGTTTTTT
CASSAVTGELFF
>12|TRBV30|NA|NA|TRBJ1-2
TGTGCCTGGAGTAGGGCAGGGAGCGGCTACACCTTC
CAWSRAGSGYTF
>14|TRBV5-1|TRBD2|NA|TRBJ2-4
TGCGCCAGCAGCATCAGCGGGGACGAAAACATTCAGTACTTC
CASSISGDENIQYF
>14|TRBV5-4|NA|NA|TRBJ2-3
TGTGCCAGCAGCTTTGGGGGAAGCACAGATACGCAGTATTTT
CASSFGGSTDTQYF
>14|TRBV15|NA|NA|TRBJ2-1
TGTGCCACCAGCAGAGACCTAGGGGCATATGAGCAGTTCTTC
CATSRDLGAYEQFF
>14|TRBV29-1|NA|NA|TRBJ1-1
TGCAGCGTTGAAGTGCGGGGGGCGAACACTGAAGCTTTCTTT
CSVEVRGANTEAFF
>18|TRBV18|TRBD1|few|TRBJ2-2
TGTGCCAGCTCACCGCGTTTTGCGGACAGGGTCAACACCGGGGAGCTGTTTTTT
CASSPRFADRVNTGELFF
>13|TRBV30|NA|NA|TRBJ1-2
TGTGCCTGGAATACTGGGGCGAACTATGGCTACACCTTC
CAWNTGANYGYTF
>14|TRBV5-4|NA|NA|TRBJ2-3
TGTGCCAGCAGCCCTGGTAGGCCCACAGATACGCAGTATTTT
CASSPGRPTDTQYF
>16|TRBV11-2|NA|NA|TRBJ2-5
TGTGCCAGCAGCTTACCCCTAGGGGCGGGTGGAGAGACCCAGTACTTC
CASSLPLGAGGETQYF
>13|TRBV4-3|NA|few|TRBJ1-2
TGCGCCAGCAGCCAAACAGGAGTTAGGGGCTACACCTTC
CASSQTGVRGYTF
>13|TRBV30|NA|NA|TRBJ1-6
TGTGCCTGGAAGGAGGGGCCTGGTTCACCCCTCCACTTT
CAWKEGPGSPLHF